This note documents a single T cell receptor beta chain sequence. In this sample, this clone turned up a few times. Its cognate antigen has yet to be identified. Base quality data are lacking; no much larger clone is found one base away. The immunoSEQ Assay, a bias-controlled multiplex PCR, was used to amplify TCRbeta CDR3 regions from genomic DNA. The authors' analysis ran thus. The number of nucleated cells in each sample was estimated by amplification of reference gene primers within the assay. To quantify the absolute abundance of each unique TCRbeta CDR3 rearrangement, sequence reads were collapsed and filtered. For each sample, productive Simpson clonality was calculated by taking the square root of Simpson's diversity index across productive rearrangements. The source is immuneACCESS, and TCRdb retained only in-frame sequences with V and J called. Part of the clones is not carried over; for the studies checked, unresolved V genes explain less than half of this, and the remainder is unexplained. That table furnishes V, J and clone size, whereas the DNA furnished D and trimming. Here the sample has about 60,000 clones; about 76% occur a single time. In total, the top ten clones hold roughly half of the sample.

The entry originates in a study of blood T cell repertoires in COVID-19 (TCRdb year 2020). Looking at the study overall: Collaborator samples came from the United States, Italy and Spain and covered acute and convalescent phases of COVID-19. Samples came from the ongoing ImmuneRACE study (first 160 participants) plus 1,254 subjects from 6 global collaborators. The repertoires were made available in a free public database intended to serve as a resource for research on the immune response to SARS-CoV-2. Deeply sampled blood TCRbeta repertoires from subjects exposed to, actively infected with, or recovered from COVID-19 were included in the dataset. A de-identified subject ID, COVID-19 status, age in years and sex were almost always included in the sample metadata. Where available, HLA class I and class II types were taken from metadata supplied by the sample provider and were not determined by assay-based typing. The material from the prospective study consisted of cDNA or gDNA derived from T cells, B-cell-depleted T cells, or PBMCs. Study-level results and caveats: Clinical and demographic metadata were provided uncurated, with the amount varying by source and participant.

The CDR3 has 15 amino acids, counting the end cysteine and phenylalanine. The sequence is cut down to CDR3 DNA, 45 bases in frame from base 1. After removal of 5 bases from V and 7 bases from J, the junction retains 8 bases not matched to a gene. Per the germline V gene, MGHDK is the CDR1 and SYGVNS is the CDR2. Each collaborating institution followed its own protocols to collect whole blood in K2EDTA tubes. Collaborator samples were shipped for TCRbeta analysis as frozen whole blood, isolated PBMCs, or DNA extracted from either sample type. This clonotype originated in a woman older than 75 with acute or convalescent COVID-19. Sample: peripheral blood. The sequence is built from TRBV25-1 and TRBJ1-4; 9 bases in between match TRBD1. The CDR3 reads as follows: CASSFRQGGREKLFF. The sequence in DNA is TGTGCCAGCAGTTTCAGACAGGGGGGACGTGAAAAACTGTTTTTT.